This T cell receptor beta chain was retrieved from a study of blood T cell repertoires in COVID-19. About the research overall: Sample material is recorded as cDNA or gDNA derived from T cells, B-cell-depleted T cells, or PBMCs.

V gave up 7 bases and J gave up 4 bases; unmatched junction bases: 7. Germline lookup yields CDR1 MNHEY and CDR2 SVGAGI. The CDR3 consists of 15 residues. Per the study methods: Amplifying reference gene primers gave estimates of nucleated cell counts. TCRdb keeps only in-frame clones here, not all; method: immunoSEQ multiplex PCR. Clonal size and the V and J genes are those of that table, whereas D and trimming came from the DNA. Found here are roughly 280,000 clones, approximately 85% of them singletons; the top ten hold approximately 10%. This TCR was sampled from a woman aged 70-85 years with acute or convalescent COVID-19. Sequenced input: peripheral blood. The chain uses TRBV6-5 and TRBJ2-1; TRBD2 matches at 10 bases. The CDR3 nucleotides are TGTGCCAGCATCGGCAGCGGGGGGGCTTACAATGAGCAGTTCTTC. This sequence encodes CASIGSGGAYNEQFF.